Below, 12 T cell receptor beta chains from the same sample are listed, as sequenced in a study of CD4+ T cells in melanoma. Produced via immunoSEQ multiplex PCR; TCRdb's table is partial and in-frame only. The table has 9,300 or so clones, approximately 68% seen once. The sequencing sample was made of cells from a culture (not recorded whether cultured in vitro). These receptors all come from a human donor with melanoma.

The chain is built from TRBV6-1 and TRBJ2-1; D call uncertain. The CDR3 consists of 12 residues. CDR1 and CDR2 (germline): MNHNS, SASEGT. V gave up 5 bases and J gave up 8 bases, with 10 bases separating them. In DNA form, the CDR3 reads TGTGCCAGCAGTTCTCGGGTCGATGAGCAGTTCTTC. Encoded protein: CASSSRVDEQFF.

This clone occurred a few times. This rearrangement joins TRBV2 to TRBJ2-1, with a tentative D call TRBD2 (6 bases). V lost 10 bases and J lost 12, with 13 bases in between. The CDR3 length is 10 residues. Germline CDR1 and CDR2: SNHLY and FYNNEI. CDR3 residues: CATDNGGQFF. For the CDR3, the DNA is TGTGCCACCGACAACGGGGGGCAGTTCTTC.

This chain connects TRBV7-3 to TRBJ2-3, with TRBD1 identical over 7 bases. V dropped 4 bases and J dropped 11; count of bases not matched to a gene: 12. The CDR3 extends over 14 amino acids. In germline, CDR1 is SGHTA, CDR2 FQGTGA. The chain's CDR3 is CASSSLSGGAKQYF. CDR3 DNA sequence: TGTGCCAGCAGCTCCTTATCAGGGGGAGCTAAGCAGTATTTT.

For the CDR3, the DNA is TGTGCCAGCAGCAGAGAAGTGGGGGGCCCCGGGGAGCTGTTTTTT. Protein: CASSREVGGPGELFF. The chain uses TRBV7-2 and TRBJ2-2, with D perhaps matching TRBD1 or TRBD2 (6 bases each). The CDR3 sequence is 15 residues long. The V end lost 5 bases, the J end lost 6 bases, and 16 bases lay between the germline ends. Germline loops: CDR1 SGHTA, CDR2 FQGNSA.

The chain is built from TRBV29-1 and TRBJ2-3; no firm D call. Germline V gives CDR1 SQVTM, CDR2 ANQGSEA. The V end was cut by 7 bases, the J end by 0 bases, with 8 bases between. This CDR3 comprises 12 residues. CDR3 region: CSGVGSTDTQYF. The CDR3 DNA follows: TGCAGCGGAGTCGGCAGCACAGATACGCAGTATTTT.

Only a few counts were recorded for this clone. The chain employs TRBV6-1 and TRBJ1-4, with D maybe TRBD1 (5 bases). CDR3 length: 15 residues. The V gene's germline CDR1 is MNHNS and CDR2 SASEGT. V dropped 6 bases and J dropped 7 bases, with 18 bases sitting between them. The DNA of the CDR3 is TGTGCCAGCAGCCCCTTATGGGGGTTCAGTGAAAAACTGTTTTTT. It translates to CASSPLWGFSEKLFF.

CDR3 region: CASAPDSNQPQHF. Written as DNA, the CDR3 is TGTGCCAGCGCGCCGGACAGCAATCAGCCCCAGCATTTT. V and J are TRBV9 and TRBJ1-5, with no clear D. Germline values: CDR1 SGDLS, CDR2 YYNGEE. Trimming stripped 7 bases from V and 1 base from J, with 9 bases between. There are 13 residues in the CDR3.

The chain couples TRBV9 to TRBJ2-5; D tentatively reads TRBD1 or TRBD2 (6 bases each). V was trimmed by 0 bases and J by 8 bases, leaving 14 bases between them. The CDR3 contains 14 residues. Looked up from germline, CDR1 is SGDLS and CDR2 is YYNGEE. The CDR3 region has the DNA TGTGCCAGCAGCGTAGGTTCAAGGGGGGACACCCAGTACTTC. Protein sequence: CASSVGSRGDTQYF.

This chain links TRBV30 with TRBJ2-3, with D maybe TRBD2 (6 bases). V lost 4 bases to trimming and J lost 6 bases, with 17 bases between them. This CDR3 spans 14 amino acids. Germline V gives CDR1 GTSNPN, CDR2 SVGIG (reference sequence). The CDR3 DNA reads TGTGCCTGGAAAGTCGGGCGGGGATACGATACGCAGTATTTT. Protein sequence: CAWKVGRGYDTQYF.

J is TRBJ1-2 and V is TRBV6-6; possibly TRBD1 for D (6 bases). Trimming took 7 bases from V and 7 from J, leaving 16 bases between them. The V gene's germline CDR1 is MNHNY and CDR2 SVGAGI (reference sequence). This CDR3 is 13 amino acids long. In nucleotides, the CDR3 is TGTGCCAGCACCACCACGGGGGGCGGTGGCTACACCTTC. As protein: CASTTTGGGGYTF.

The V gene is TRBV6-5, the J gene TRBJ2-1; D gene unclear. The V gene lost 5 bases and the J gene lost 0 bases, with 8 bases spanning the gap. This CDR3 contains 14 residues. CDR1 is MNHEY and CDR2 is SVGAGI in the germline V gene. CDR3 nucleotides: TGTGCCAGCAGTCGGAAGAGCTCCTACAATGAGCAGTTCTTC. This encodes CASSRKSSYNEQFF.

This sequence joins TRBV6-5 and TRBJ2-7, with D hard to call. The germline V gene has CDR1 MNHEY and CDR2 SVGAGI. The CDR3 sequence is 11 residues long. The V end lost 5 bases, the J end lost 12 bases, and 14 bases lay between the germline ends. The CDR3 spells CASSEGPQLYF. The CDR3 DNA follows: TGTGCCAGCAGTGAAGGACCCCAGTTGTACTTC.